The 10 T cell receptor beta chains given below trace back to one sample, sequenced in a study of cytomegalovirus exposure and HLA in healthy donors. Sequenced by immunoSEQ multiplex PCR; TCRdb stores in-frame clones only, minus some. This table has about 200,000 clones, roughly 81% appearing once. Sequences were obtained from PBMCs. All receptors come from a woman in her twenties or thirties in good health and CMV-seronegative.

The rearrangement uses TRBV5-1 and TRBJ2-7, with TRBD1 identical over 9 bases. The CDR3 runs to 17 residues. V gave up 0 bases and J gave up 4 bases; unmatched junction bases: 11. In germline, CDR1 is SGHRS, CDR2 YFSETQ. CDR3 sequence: CASSLDRTGALSYEQYF. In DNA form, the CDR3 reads TGCGCCAGCAGCTTGGACCGGACAGGGGCCCTGAGTTACGAGCAGTACTTC.

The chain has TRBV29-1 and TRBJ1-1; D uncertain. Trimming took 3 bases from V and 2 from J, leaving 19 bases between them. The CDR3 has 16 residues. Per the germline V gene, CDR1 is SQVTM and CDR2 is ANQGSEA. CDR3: CSVDSGRLYRNTEAFF. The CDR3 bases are TGCAGCGTTGATTCCGGGAGGCTGTATCGAAACACTGAAGCTTTCTTT.

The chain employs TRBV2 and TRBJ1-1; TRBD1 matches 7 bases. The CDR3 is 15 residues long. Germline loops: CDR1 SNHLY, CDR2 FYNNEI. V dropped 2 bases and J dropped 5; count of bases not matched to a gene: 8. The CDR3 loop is CASSESRGERTEAFF. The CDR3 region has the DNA TGTGCCAGCAGTGAAAGCAGGGGGGAGAGGACTGAAGCTTTCTTT.

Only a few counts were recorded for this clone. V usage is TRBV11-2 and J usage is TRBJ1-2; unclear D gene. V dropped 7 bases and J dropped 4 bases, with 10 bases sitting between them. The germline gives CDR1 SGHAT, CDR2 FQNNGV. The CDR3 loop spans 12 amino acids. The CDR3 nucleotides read TGTGCCAGCAAGGTTAGCTCCTATGGCTACACCTTC. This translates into CASKVSSYGYTF.

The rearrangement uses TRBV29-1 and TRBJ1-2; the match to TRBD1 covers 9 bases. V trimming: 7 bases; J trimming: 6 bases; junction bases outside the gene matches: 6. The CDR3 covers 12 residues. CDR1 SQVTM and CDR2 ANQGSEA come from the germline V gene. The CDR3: CSGRTGVNGYTF. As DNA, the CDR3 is TGCAGCGGTCGGACAGGGGTAAATGGCTACACCTTC.

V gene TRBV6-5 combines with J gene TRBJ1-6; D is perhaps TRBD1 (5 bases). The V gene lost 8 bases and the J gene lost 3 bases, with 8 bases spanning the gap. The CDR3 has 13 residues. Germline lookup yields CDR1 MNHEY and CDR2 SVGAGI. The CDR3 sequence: CASSRVYNSPLHF. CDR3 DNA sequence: TGTGCCAGCTCCAGGGTCTATAATTCACCCCTCCACTTT.

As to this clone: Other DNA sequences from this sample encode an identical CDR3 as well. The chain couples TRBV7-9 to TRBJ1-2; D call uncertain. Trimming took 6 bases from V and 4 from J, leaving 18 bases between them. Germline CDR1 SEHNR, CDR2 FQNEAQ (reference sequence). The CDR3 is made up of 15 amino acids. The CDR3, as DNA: TGTGCCAGCAGTTTGAACGAAGGAAGAGGCTATGGCTACACCTTC. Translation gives CASSLNEGRGYGYTF.

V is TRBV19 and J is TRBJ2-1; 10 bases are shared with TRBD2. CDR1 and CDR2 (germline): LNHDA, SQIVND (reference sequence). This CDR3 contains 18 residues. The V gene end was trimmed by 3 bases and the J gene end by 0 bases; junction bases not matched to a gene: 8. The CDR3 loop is CASSIRRSSGSSYNEQFF. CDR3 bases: TGTGCCAGTAGTATTAGGAGGTCTAGCGGGAGCTCCTACAATGAGCAGTTCTTC.

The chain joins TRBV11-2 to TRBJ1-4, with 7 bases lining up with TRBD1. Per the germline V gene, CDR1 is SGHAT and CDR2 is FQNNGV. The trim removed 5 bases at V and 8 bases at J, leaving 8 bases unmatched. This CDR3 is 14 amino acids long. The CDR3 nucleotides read TGTGCCAGCAGCCCCCGACAGGGTTTCGAAAAACTGTTTTTT. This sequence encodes CASSPRQGFEKLFF.

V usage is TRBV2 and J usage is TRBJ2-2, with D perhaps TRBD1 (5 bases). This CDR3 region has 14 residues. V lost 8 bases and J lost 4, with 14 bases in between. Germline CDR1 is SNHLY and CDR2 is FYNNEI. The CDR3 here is CASQSGSTTGELFF. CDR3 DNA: TGTGCCAGCCAATCAGGGTCTACCACCGGGGAGCTGTTTTTT.